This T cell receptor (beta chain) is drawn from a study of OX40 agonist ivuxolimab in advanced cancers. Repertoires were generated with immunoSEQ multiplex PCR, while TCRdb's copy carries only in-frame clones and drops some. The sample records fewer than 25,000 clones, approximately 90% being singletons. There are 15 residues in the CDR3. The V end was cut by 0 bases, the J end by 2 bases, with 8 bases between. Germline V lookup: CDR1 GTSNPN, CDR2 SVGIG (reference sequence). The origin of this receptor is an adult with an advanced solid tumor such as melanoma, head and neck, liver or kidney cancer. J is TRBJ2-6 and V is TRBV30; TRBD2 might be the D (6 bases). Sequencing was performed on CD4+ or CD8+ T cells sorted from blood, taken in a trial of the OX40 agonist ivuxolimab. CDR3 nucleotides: TGTGCCTGGAGTGTAGGAGGGGCTGGGGCCAACGTCCTGACTTTC. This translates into CAWSVGGAGANVLTF. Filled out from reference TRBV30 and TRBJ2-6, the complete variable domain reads SQTIHQWPATLVQPVGSPLSLECTVEGTSNPNLYWYRQAAGRGLQLLFYSVGIGQISSEVPQNLSASRPQDRQFILSSKKLLLSDSGFYLCAWSVGGAGANVLTFGAGSRLTVL.